This paragraph reports one TCR beta chain. Authors' data handling: Reference gene primer amplification in the assay estimated nucleated cell counts. Data came from immunoSEQ multiplex PCR; TCRdb stores just in-frame clones and leaves some out. From that table come the V and J calls and clone size; the DNA was used to work out D and trimming. The data contain 45,000 to 65,000 clones, about 86% of them seen just once; the ten biggest clones take up about 4%. This entry is derived from a study of blood T cell repertoires in COVID-19. Study as a whole: Specimens from acute and convalescent COVID-19 originated in the United States, Italy and Spain.

The V segment lost 4 bases and the J segment 3 bases; nucleotides outside the gene matches: 15. The germline V gene has CDR1 SNHLY and CDR2 FYNNEI. The CDR3 has 18 residues. This TCR derives from an older man with active COVID-19. The sample taken for sequencing was peripheral blood. The gene calls are TRBV2 and TRBJ1-5, with TRBD1 identical over 7 bases. The CDR3 protein is CASSGNLRQGSYNQPQHF. The CDR3 nucleotides read TGTGCCAGCAGTGGCAACTTGAGACAGGGCTCTTACAATCAGCCCCAGCATTTT.